One and the same sample provided the 13 T cell receptor beta chains below, sequenced in a study of cytomegalovirus exposure and HLA in healthy donors. The PCR ran on 60 Vbeta and 13 Jbeta primers. The method was immunoSEQ multiplex PCR; TCRdb's version includes in-frame clones alone and lacks a portion of them. The data contain 100,000 to 150,000 clones, approximately 78% of them singletons. The sample consisted of PBMCs. These receptors were collected from a human donor in good health.

The rearrangement links TRBV18 to TRBJ2-5; a possible D gene is TRBD1 (6 bases). CDR3 size: 15 residues. V shed 3 bases and J shed 2 bases, with 13 bases lying between them. Germline CDR1 is KGHSH and CDR2 is LQKENI. This chain's CDR3 is CASSPPTGFQETQYF. The CDR3 coding sequence is TGTGCCAGCTCACCTCCTACAGGGTTTCAAGAGACCCAGTACTTC.

The V call is TRBV27, the J call TRBJ1-6; 10 bases fit TRBD1. In germline, CDR1 is MNHEY, CDR2 SMNVEV (reference sequence). The CDR3 spans 17 residues. J lost 5 bases, V lost 6 bases, and 10 bases had no gene match. CDR3 loop: CASRTVFGTGDNSPLHF. In DNA form, the CDR3 reads TGTGCCAGCAGGACCGTCTTCGGGACAGGGGATAATTCACCCCTCCACTTT.

J is TRBJ2-7 and V is TRBV6-1; D perhaps matches TRBD1 (6 bases). Germline loops: CDR1 MNHNS, CDR2 SASEGT. Trimming left V 4 bases short and J 3 bases short, with 7 bases between. CDR3 size: 12 residues. In nucleotides, the CDR3 is TGTGCCAGCAGTGCACAGGGCTACGAGCAGTACTTC. Translated: CASSAQGYEQYF.

The chain is built from TRBV7-9 and TRBJ2-1; TRBD2 aligns across 12 bases. This CDR3 is built from 18 residues. CDR1 SEHNR and CDR2 FQNEAQ come from the germline V gene (reference sequence). With 2 bases clipped from V and 10 bases from J, the junction kept 15 bases outside the gene matches. CDR3 residues: CASSLPLAGGPFSQEQFF. The CDR3 nucleotides read TGTGCCAGCAGCTTACCCCTAGCGGGAGGGCCTTTTAGCCAGGAGCAGTTCTTC.

The rearrangement joins TRBV7-9 to TRBJ2-7; TRBD2 agrees at 7 bases. The CDR3 has 14 amino acids. From germline, CDR1 is SEHNR and CDR2 FQNEAQ (reference sequence). Trimming removed 5 bases from V and 3 bases from J; junction bases left unmatched: 7. DNA for the CDR3: TGTGCCAGCAGCAGCGGGACTAACGGCTACGAGCAGTACTTC. This codes for CASSSGTNGYEQYF. Looking up the rest from reference TRBV7-9 and TRBJ2-7 gives the full variable domain: DTGVSQNPRHKITKRGQNVTFRCDPISEHNRLYWYRQTLGQGPEFLTYFQNEAQLEKSRLLSDRFSAERPKGSFSTLEIQRTEQGDSAMYLCASSSGTNGYEQYFGPGTRLTVT.

CDR3 sequence: CASSSEVSSYEQYF. CDR3 coding DNA: TGTGCCAGCTCATCCGAGGTGAGCTCCTACGAGCAGTACTTC. The V call is TRBV18, the J call TRBJ2-7; no reliable D call. The CDR3 has 14 residues. The V end lost 5 bases, the J end lost 0 bases, and 11 bases lay between the germline ends. Germline V lookup: CDR1 KGHSH, CDR2 LQKENI.

The chain joins TRBV6-1 to TRBJ2-3, with 7 bases fitting TRBD2. V was clipped by 10 bases and J by 3 bases; unmatched bases: 10. Germline CDR1 MNHNS, CDR2 SASEGT. The CDR3 loop spans 14 amino acids. CDR3 loop: CATVLGGATDTQYF. The CDR3 nucleotides read TGTGCCACCGTTCTGGGAGGGGCTACAGATACGCAGTATTTT.

In this sample, this clone turned up a few times. This rearrangement joins TRBV4-1 to TRBJ1-1, with 8 bases that match TRBD1. The CDR3 extends over 17 amino acids. The germline gives CDR1 MGHRA, CDR2 YSYEKL. Trimming at V came to 0 bases and at J to 0 bases, leaving 6 bases not matched to a gene. The CDR3 protein is CASSQDITGGLNTEAFF. In DNA form, the CDR3 reads TGCGCCAGCAGCCAAGATATTACAGGGGGTCTGAACACTGAAGCTTTCTTT.

The chain recombines TRBV7-9 with TRBJ1-1, with D possibly TRBD1 on 6 matching bases. The V gene lost 1 base and the J gene lost 4 bases, with 19 bases spanning the gap. This CDR3 is 17 amino acids long. CDR1 and CDR2 from the germline V gene are SEHNR and FQNEAQ (reference sequence). This chain's CDR3 is CASSLVVGTGRGTEAFF. CDR3 in DNA: TGTGCCAGCAGCTTAGTAGTCGGTACAGGGAGAGGCACTGAAGCTTTCTTT.

The rearrangement uses TRBV10-3 and TRBJ2-5, with D possibly being TRBD2 (7 bases). Trimming removed 4 bases at V and 3 bases at J, with 15 bases between. The germline V gene encodes CDR1 ENHRY and CDR2 SYGVKD. The CDR3 contains 15 residues. The CDR3 bases are TGTGCCATCAGTGTTCGAGGGGGGGCCGAAGAGACCCAGTACTTC. It encodes CAISVRGGAEETQYF.

The chain recombines TRBV7-2 with TRBJ2-7, with D unresolved. Per the germline V gene, CDR1 is SGHTA and CDR2 is FQGNSA. This CDR3 comprises 12 residues. Trimming pared 3 bases from V and 1 base from J, leaving 4 bases between. The CDR3 sequence is CASSFRSYEQYF. For the CDR3, the DNA is TGTGCCAGCAGCTTTCGGTCCTACGAGCAGTACTTC.

This clone was seen only a few times. The chain uses TRBV30 and TRBJ2-1; TRBD2 matches at 7 bases. Trimming cost V 8 bases and J 2 bases; bases outside gene matches: 12. Germline-derived CDR1 and CDR2 are GTSNPN and SVGIG (reference sequence). The CDR3 is 15 residues long. The DNA for the CDR3 is TGTGCCCAAAGCGTCGGGGGGACCACCTACAATGAGCAGTTCTTC. This sequence encodes CAQSVGGTTYNEQFF.

This chain joins TRBV19 and TRBJ2-1; possible D gene TRBD2, 5 bases. Trimming cost V 9 bases and J 0 bases, with 15 bases left between them. CDR3 length: 15 amino acids. The germline CDR1 and CDR2 sequences are LNHDA and SQIVND (reference sequence). The CDR3 here is CASTWAGNSYNEQFF. The CDR3 bases are TGTGCCAGCACGTGGGCCGGGAACTCCTACAATGAGCAGTTCTTC.